These 23 T cell receptor beta chains were all obtained from the same sample, sequenced in a study of blood T cells in healthy people across ages. The second PCR ran about 6 to 12 cycles with a sample-barcoded 5' primer and J-beta primers. In TCRdb, the 5' RACE reads were re-called with MiXCR into one record per CDR3 protein. The table lists about 800,000 distinct CDR3 sequences, less than 60% of them singletons. The sample consisted of blood. These receptors were collected from a man older than 75 in good health.

With respect to this clonotype: Its ends do not fully match the called genes, so a read error is possible. The rearrangement joins TRBV20-1 to TRBJ1-6, with TRBD1 as a possible D gene (5 bases). The CDR3 consists of 15 residues. Germline loops: CDR1 DFQATT, CDR2 SNEGSKA (reference sequence). Here the CDR3 reads CSVSRDGDYNSPPHF. As DNA, the CDR3 is TGCAGTGTTTCCCGGGACGGCGATTATAATTCACCCCCCCACTTT.

This clonotype came up a few times. The chain combines TRBV7-2 with TRBJ2-5, with 15 bases lining up with TRBD2. The J call may be in error: the DNA end matches TRBJ2-7 better. Germline CDR1 and CDR2: SGHTA and FQGNSA. CDR3 size: 15 residues. CDR3 DNA sequence: TGTGCCAGCAGCGTGGGACTAGCGGGAGGTCACGAGCAGTACTTC. Translating gives CASSVGLAGGHEQYF.

This chain uses TRBV20-1 with TRBJ2-7, with 9 bases aligning to TRBD2. The trim removed 6 bases at V and 7 bases at J, leaving 19 bases unmatched. Germline V lookup: CDR1 DFQATT, CDR2 SNEGSKA (reference sequence). CDR3 length equals 16 residues. CDR3 sequence reads: CSAPSLMGSGSNEQYF. CDR3 DNA: TGCAGTGCCCCGAGTTTAATGGGTAGCGGGAGTAATGAGCAGTACTTC.

This clonotype was detected only a few times. The chain couples TRBV28 to TRBJ2-6; possible D gene TRBD2, 5 bases. Per germline, CDR1 MDHEN and CDR2 SYDVKM. The germline V and J ends were trimmed by 6 bases and 4 bases, with 10 bases remaining between them. This CDR3 has 14 residues. CDR3 amino acids: CASRNEGGANVLTF. The DNA of the CDR3 is TGTGCCAGCAGAAACGAGGGAGGGGCCAACGTCCTGACTTTC.

Ten or more counts support this clonotype. CDR3 sequence reads: CASSLLLRTQETQYF. The CDR3, as DNA: TGTGCCAGCAGCTTACTTCTGCGGACACAAGAGACCCAGTACTTC. The genes are TRBV7-2 and TRBJ2-5; D is possibly TRBD1 (5 bases). Germline V gene lookup returns CDR1 SGHTA and CDR2 FQGNSA. This CDR3 has 15 residues. The V end was cut by 2 bases, the J end by 2 bases, with 12 bases between.

This clonotype was counted between two and nine times. V usage is TRBV5-1 and J usage is TRBJ2-7; 14 positions match TRBD2. The germline V gene has CDR1 SGHRS and CDR2 YFSETQ. This CDR3 region has 15 residues. V lost 4 bases to trimming and J lost 7 bases; unmatched junction nucleotides: 7. The chain's CDR3 is CASSIGLAGGHEQYF. The CDR3 DNA reads TGCGCCAGCAGCATCGGACTAGCGGGAGGACATGAGCAGTACTTC.

The J gene is TRBJ2-3, the V gene TRBV11-2; D is unclear. The germline V and J ends were trimmed by 3 bases and 3 bases, with 13 bases remaining between them. The germline V gene has CDR1 SGHAT and CDR2 FQNNGV. CDR3 length equals 15 residues. CDR3: CASSFTGIGTDTQYF. The CDR3 bases are TGTGCCAGCAGCTTTACTGGTATAGGGACAGATACGCAGTATTTT.

Note on this clonotype: With a much larger clone just one base away, this may be a read error. This chain links TRBV12-3 or TRBV12-4 with TRBJ2-5, with TRBD1 identical over 8 bases. J was trimmed by 12 bases and V by 2 bases; bases with no gene match: 23. This CDR3 region has 18 residues. CDR3 nucleotide sequence: TGTGCCAGCAGTTTAAGCAGCGGAACAGGGGGTTTCGATTACGAGGAGTACTTC. This codes for CASSLSSGTGGFDYEEYF.

This chain links TRBV10-3 with TRBJ2-7, with D tentatively TRBD1 (6 bases). The germline V gene encodes CDR1 ENHRY and CDR2 SYGVKD. CDR3 length equals 16 residues. V shed 4 bases and J shed 3 bases, with 19 bases lying between them. The DNA for the CDR3 is TGTGCCATCAGTGGTGGGGGCCCGACCCTTAACTACGAGCAGTACTTC. Translated, it gives CAISGGGPTLNYEQYF.

The V and J genes are TRBV9 and TRBJ2-5; TRBD1 might be the D (5 bases). The CDR3 loop spans 14 amino acids. Germline V lookup: CDR1 SGDLS, CDR2 YYNGEE. Trimming left V 5 bases short and J 2 bases short, with 13 bases between. The CDR3 loop is CASSRNRSQETQYF. For the CDR3, the DNA is TGTGCCAGCAGTAGGAACAGGAGTCAAGAGACCCAGTACTTC. Variable domain in full (rest from reference TRBV9 and TRBJ2-5): DSGVTQTPKHLITATGQRVTLRCSPRSGDLSVYWYQQSLDQGLQFLIQYYNGEERAKGNILERFSAQQFPDLHSELNLSSLELGDSALYFCASSRNRSQETQYFGPGTRLLVL.

The chain joins TRBV5-1 to TRBJ2-1, with TRBD2 identical over 7 bases. The length of the CDR3 is 16 residues. V was pared by 4 bases and J by 1 base, with 8 bases of the junction left unmatched. Germline V lookup: CDR1 SGHRS, CDR2 YFSETQ. The CDR3 coding sequence is TGCGCCAGCAGCGGATCTAGCGGCGCTTCCTACAATGAGCAGTTCTTC. Residues: CASSGSSGASYNEQFF.

V gene TRBV10-1 combines with J gene TRBJ2-3; a weak D match, TRBD2 (5 bases). Trimming cost V 0 bases and J 0 bases, with 7 bases left between them. The CDR3 is made up of 15 amino acids. Per germline, CDR1 WNHNN and CDR2 SYGVQD (reference sequence). CDR3 DNA: TGCGCCAGCAGTGAGTCGAGGACTAGCACAGATACGCAGTATTTT. Translating gives CASSESRTSTDTQYF.

This clonotype occurred a few times. The gene calls are TRBV6-2 or TRBV6-3 and TRBJ2-7, with a possible D match to TRBD1 (6 bases). This CDR3 is 13 amino acids long. V gave up 5 bases and J gave up 6 bases, with 14 bases separating them. Germline CDR1 is MNHEY and CDR2 is SVGEGT. The CDR3 DNA sequence: TGTGCCAGCAGTCGAGGACAGTTACTCGAGCAGTACTTC. It translates to CASSRGQLLEQYF.

This clonotype was seen ten or more times. The gene calls are TRBV18 and TRBJ2-3, with D perhaps TRBD1 (5 bases). CDR1 and CDR2 (germline): KGHSH, LQKENI. This CDR3 contains 15 residues. V shed 2 bases and J shed 0 bases, with 9 bases lying between them. This CDR3 reads CASSPDRASTDTQYF. CDR3 nucleotide sequence: TGTGCCAGCTCACCAGACAGAGCTAGCACAGATACGCAGTATTTT.

This clonotype has more than one count but fewer than ten. CDR3 residues: CASRPRQPYQETQYF. CDR3 sequence (DNA): TGTGCCAGCAGACCTAGACAGCCGTACCAAGAGACCCAGTACTTC. The V call is TRBV6-6, the J call TRBJ2-5, with D tentatively TRBD1 (5 bases). V lost 6 bases to trimming and J lost 0 bases, with 14 bases between them. The CDR3 covers 15 residues. From germline, CDR1 is MNHNY and CDR2 SVGAGI (reference sequence).

V usage is TRBV24-1 and J usage is TRBJ2-2, with TRBD2 identical over 11 bases. The junction had 13 bases not matched to a gene; V was cut back by 2 bases and J by 6 bases. Germline V CDR1 and CDR2: KGHDR, SFDVKD. The CDR3 length is 19 residues. The DNA of the CDR3 is TGTGCCACCAGTGATTCCATACCGGGACTAGCGGCTTCGTCCGGGGAGCTGTTTTTT. Its protein product is CATSDSIPGLAASSGELFF.

The J gene is TRBJ2-5, the V gene TRBV7-2; D assignment may be TRBD1 or TRBD2 (5 bases each). Germline loops: CDR1 SGHTA, CDR2 FQGNSA. Trimming cost V 8 bases and J 1 base, with 11 bases left between them. The CDR3 length is 13 residues. The CDR3 DNA sequence: TGTGCCAGCGGCCGGGGACGCCAAGAGACCCAGTACTTC. Translating it yields CASGRGRQETQYF.

There are many counts of this clonotype. This chain joins TRBV12-3 or TRBV12-4 and TRBJ2-7; no clear D. The CDR3 extends over 13 amino acids. V was pared by 2 bases and J by 3 bases, with 8 bases between. CDR3 in amino acids: CASSLLEYYEQYF. CDR3 nucleotide sequence: TGTGCCAGCAGTTTATTGGAGTACTACGAGCAGTACTTC.

This clonotype was seen many times. The V gene is TRBV20-1, the J gene TRBJ2-5; the D gene is possibly TRBD1 (5 bases). CDR1 and CDR2 (germline): DFQATT, SNEGSKA (reference sequence). V was shortened by 2 bases and J by 5 bases, with 18 bases between the two germline ends. This CDR3 comprises 15 residues. The CDR3 reads CSARRMGQGSETQYF. CDR3 bases: TGCAGTGCTAGAAGAATGGGGCAGGGCTCGGAGACCCAGTACTTC.

The chain has TRBV20-1 and TRBJ2-1; no reliable D call. The CDR3 consists of 14 residues. V lost 3 bases to trimming and J lost 10 bases, with 19 bases between them. Germline V CDR1 and CDR2: DFQATT, SNEGSKA (reference sequence). The CDR3: CSASSPISSYEQFF. In nucleotides, the CDR3 is TGCAGTGCTAGCTCCCCTATTAGCTCCTACGAGCAGTTCTTC.

This rearrangement joins TRBV19 to TRBJ2-1, with a possible D match to TRBD2 (5 bases). V lost 8 bases, J lost 8 bases, and 13 bases lay in between. Germline V gene sequence: CDR1 LNHDA, CDR2 SQIVND (reference sequence). This CDR3 has 12 residues. CDR3 nucleotides: TGTGCCAGTCGAGGGCTCAGCGATGAGCAGTTCTTC. This encodes CASRGLSDEQFF.

The chain is built from TRBV20-1 and TRBJ2-3; 8 bases fit TRBD2. Germline V gives CDR1 DFQATT, CDR2 SNEGSKA (reference sequence). The trim removed 2 bases at V and 5 bases at J, leaving 6 bases unmatched. The CDR3 is made up of 14 amino acids. CDR3 nucleotides: TGCAGTGCTAGATTGGGACTAGGGGTAGATACGCAGTATTTT. Protein product: CSARLGLGVDTQYF.

The rearrangement links TRBV7-9 to TRBJ2-7; 8 bases map to TRBD1. The V gene's germline CDR1 is SEHNR and CDR2 FQNEAQ (reference sequence). The V and J ends lost 1 base and 3 bases, in that order; junction bases with no gene match: 8. CDR3 size: 16 residues. CDR3: CASSLDLTGENYEQYF. The CDR3 nucleotides read TGTGCCAGCAGCTTAGATTTGACAGGGGAAAACTACGAGCAGTACTTC.